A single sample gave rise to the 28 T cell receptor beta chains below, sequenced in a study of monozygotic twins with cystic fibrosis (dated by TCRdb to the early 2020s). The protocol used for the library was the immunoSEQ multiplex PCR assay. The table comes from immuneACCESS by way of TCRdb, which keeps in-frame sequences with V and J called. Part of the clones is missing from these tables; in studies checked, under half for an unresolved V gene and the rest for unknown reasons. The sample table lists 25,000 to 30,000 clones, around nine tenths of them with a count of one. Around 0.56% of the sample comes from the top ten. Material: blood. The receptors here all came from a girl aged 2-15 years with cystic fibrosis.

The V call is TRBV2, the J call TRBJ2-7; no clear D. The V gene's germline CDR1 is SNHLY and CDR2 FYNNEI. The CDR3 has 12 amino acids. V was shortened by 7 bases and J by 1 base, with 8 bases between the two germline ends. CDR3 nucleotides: TGTGCCAGCATCACCCCATCCTACGAGCAGTACTTC. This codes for CASITPSYEQYF. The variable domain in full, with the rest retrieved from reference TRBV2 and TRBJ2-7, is EPEVTQTPSHQVTQMGQEVILRCVPISNHLYFYWYRQILGQKVEFLVSFYNNEISEKSEIFDDQFSVERPDGSNFTLKIRSTKLEDSAMYFCASITPSYEQYFGPGTRLTVT.

The CDR3, as DNA: TGTGCTCAGTCCAGCTCCTATAATTCACCCCTCCACTTT. Its translation: CAQSSSYNSPLHF. The chain combines TRBV30 with TRBJ1-6, with D unresolved. CDR3 length: 13 amino acids. Germline CDR1 reads GTSNPN; CDR2 reads SVGIG (reference sequence). Based on the CDR3 plus reference TRBV30 and TRBJ1-6, the full variable domain is SQTIHQWPATLVQPVGSPLSLECTVEGTSNPNLYWYRQAAGRGLQLLFYSVGIGQISSEVPQNLSASRPQDRQFILSSKKLLLSDSGFYLCAQSSSYNSPLHFGNGTRLTVT.

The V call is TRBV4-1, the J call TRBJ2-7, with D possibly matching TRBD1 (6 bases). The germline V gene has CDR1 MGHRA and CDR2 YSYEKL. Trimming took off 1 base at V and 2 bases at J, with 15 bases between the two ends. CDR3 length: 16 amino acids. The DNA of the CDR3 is TGCGCCAGCAGCCAAGCCGGGACAAAGGCTACCTACGAGCAGTACTTC. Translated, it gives CASSQAGTKATYEQYF.

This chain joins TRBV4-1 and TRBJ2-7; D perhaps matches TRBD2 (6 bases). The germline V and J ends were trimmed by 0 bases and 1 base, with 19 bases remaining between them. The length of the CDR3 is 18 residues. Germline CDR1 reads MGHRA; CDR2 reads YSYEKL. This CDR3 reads CASSQEANWRGNSYEQYF. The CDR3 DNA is TGCGCCAGCAGCCAAGAAGCTAACTGGCGGGGAAATTCCTACGAGCAGTACTTC.

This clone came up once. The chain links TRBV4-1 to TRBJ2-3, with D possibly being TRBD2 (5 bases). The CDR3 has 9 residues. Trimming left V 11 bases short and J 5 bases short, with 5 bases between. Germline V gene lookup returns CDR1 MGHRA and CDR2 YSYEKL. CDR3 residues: CARGDTQYF. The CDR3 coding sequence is TGCGCCCGGGGAGATACGCAGTATTTT.

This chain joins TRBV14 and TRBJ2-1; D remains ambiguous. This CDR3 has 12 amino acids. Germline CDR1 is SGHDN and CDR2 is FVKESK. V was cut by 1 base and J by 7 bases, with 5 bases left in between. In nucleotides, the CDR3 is TGTGCCAGCAGCCAAGTTCGAAATGAGCAGTTCTTC. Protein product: CASSQVRNEQFF.

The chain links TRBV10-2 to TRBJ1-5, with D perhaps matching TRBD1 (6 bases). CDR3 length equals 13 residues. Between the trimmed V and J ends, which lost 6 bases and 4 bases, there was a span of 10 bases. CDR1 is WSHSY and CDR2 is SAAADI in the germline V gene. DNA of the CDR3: TGCGCCAGCAGGGAACAGGGAAATCAGCCCCAGCATTTT. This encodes CASREQGNQPQHF.

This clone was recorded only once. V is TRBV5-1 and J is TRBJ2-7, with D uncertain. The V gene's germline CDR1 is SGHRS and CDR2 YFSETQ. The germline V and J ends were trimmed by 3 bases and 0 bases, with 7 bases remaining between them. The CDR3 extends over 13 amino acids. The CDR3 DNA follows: TGCGCCAGCAGCTCTCTACCCTCCTACGAGCAGTACTTC. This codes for CASSSLPSYEQYF.

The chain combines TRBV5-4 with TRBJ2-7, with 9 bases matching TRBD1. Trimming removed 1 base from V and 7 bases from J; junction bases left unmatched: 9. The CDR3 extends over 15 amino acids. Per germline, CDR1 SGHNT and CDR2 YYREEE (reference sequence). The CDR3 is CASSLLGQGLGEQYF. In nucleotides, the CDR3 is TGTGCCAGCAGCTTGTTGGGACAGGGCTTGGGAGAGCAGTACTTC.

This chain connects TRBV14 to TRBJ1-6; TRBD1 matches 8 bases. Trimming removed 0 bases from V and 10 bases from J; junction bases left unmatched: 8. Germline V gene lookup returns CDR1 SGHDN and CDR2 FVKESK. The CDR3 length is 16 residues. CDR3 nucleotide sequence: TGTGCCAGCAGCCAAGATGACAGGGGCCCGTTCTCACCCCTCCACTTT. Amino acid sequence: CASSQDDRGPFSPLHF.

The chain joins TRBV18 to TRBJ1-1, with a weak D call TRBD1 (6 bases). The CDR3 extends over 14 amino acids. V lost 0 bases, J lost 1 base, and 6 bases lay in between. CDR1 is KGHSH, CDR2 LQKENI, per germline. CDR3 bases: TGTGCCAGCTCACCACCGGACAGGAACACTGAAGCTTTCTTT. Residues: CASSPPDRNTEAFF.

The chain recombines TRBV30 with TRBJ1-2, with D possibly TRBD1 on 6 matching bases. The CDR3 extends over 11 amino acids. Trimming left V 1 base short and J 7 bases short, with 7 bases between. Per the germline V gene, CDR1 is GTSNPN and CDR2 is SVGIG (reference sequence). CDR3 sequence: CAWSDRAGYTF. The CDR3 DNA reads TGTGCCTGGAGTGACAGGGCTGGCTACACCTTC.

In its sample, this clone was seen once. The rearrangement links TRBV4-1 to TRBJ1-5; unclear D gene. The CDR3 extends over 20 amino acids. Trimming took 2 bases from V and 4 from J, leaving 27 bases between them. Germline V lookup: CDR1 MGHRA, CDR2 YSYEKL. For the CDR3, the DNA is TGCGCCAGCAGCCAATTCGGAGATTTAAGTGAGACTCTTACTAATCAGCCCCAGCATTTT. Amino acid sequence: CASSQFGDLSETLTNQPQHF.

In DNA form, the CDR3 reads TGTGCCAGCAGTCCGACGACGGGCAATCAGCCCCAGCATTTT. Translated: CASSPTTGNQPQHF. The chain has TRBV2 and TRBJ1-5, with D unclear. The CDR3 sequence is 14 residues long. The V gene's germline CDR1 is SNHLY and CDR2 FYNNEI. The germline V and J ends were trimmed by 5 bases and 2 bases, with 10 bases remaining between them.

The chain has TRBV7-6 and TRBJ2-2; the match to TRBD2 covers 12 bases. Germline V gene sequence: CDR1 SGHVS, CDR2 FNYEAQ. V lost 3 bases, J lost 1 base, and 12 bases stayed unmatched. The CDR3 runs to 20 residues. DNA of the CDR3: TGTGCCAGCAGCTTTCCCGGACTAGCGGGACTTGAAAGGAACACCGGGGAGCTGTTTTTT. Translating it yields CASSFPGLAGLERNTGELFF. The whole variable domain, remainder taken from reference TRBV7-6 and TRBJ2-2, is GAGVSQSPRYKVTKRGQDVALRCDPISGHVSLYWYRQALGQGPEFLTYFNYEAQQDKSGLPNDRFSAERPEGSISTLTIQRTEQRDSAMYRCASSFPGLAGLERNTGELFFGEGSRLTVL.

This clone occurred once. The DNA for the CDR3 is TGTGCCAGCTCACTGGGGGGGCCTAAGGATACGCAGTATTTT. This gives the protein CASSLGGPKDTQYF. This chain links TRBV18 with TRBJ2-3, with D perhaps matching TRBD2 (7 bases). In germline, CDR1 is KGHSH, CDR2 LQKENI. Trimming removed 4 bases from V and 6 bases from J, with 14 bases in between. The CDR3 loop spans 14 amino acids. The full variable domain, in which reference TRBV18 and TRBJ2-3 provide the parts outside the CDR3, is NAGVMQNPRHLVRRRGQEARLRCSPMKGHSHVYWYRQLPEEGLKFMVYLQKENIIDESGMPKERFSAEFPKEGPSILRIQQVVRGDSAAYFCASSLGGPKDTQYFGPGTRLTVL.

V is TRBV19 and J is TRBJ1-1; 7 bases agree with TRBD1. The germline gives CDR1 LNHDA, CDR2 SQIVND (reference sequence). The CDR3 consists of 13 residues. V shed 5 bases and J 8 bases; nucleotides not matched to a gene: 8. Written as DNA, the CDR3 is TGTGCCAGTAGTGAAGACAGGGCAGCCGAAGCTTTCTTT. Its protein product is CASSEDRAAEAFF.

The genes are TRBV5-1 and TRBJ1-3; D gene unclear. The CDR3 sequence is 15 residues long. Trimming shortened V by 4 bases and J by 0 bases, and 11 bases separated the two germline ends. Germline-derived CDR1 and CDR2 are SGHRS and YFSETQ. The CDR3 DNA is TGCGCCAGCAGCGGAGCGGGCGACTCTGGAAACACCATATATTTT. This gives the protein CASSGAGDSGNTIYF. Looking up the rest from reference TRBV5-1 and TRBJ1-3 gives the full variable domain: KAGVTQTPRYLIKTRGQQVTLSCSPISGHRSVSWYQQTPGQGLQFLFEYFSETQRNKGNFPGRFSGRQFSNSRSEMNVSTLELGDSALYLCASSGAGDSGNTIYFGEGSWLTVV.

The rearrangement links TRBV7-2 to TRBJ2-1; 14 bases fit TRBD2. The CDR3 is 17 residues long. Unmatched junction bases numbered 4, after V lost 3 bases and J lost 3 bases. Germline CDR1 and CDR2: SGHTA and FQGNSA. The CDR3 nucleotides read TGTGCCAGCAGCTTCGACGGACTAGCGGGGGGCTACAATGAGCAGTTCTTC. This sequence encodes CASSFDGLAGGYNEQFF.

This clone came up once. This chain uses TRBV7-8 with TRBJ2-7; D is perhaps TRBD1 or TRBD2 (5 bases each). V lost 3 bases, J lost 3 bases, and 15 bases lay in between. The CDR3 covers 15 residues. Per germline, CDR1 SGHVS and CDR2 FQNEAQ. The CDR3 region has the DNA TGTGCCAGCAGCTTCCACCGGGACCTTAACTACGAGCAGTACTTC. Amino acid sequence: CASSFHRDLNYEQYF.

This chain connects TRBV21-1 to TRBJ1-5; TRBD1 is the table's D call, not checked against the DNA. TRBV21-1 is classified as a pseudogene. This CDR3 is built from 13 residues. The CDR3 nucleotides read TGTGCCAGCAGCAAAGGACAGGGTCAGCCCCAGCATTTT. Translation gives CASSKGQGQPQHF.

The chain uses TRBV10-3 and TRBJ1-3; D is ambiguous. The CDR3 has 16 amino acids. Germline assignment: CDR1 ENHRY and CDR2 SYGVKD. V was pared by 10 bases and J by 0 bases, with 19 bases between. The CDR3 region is CANSERGPSSGNTIYF. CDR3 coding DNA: TGTGCCAATTCCGAACGCGGACCGAGCTCTGGAAACACCATATATTTT.

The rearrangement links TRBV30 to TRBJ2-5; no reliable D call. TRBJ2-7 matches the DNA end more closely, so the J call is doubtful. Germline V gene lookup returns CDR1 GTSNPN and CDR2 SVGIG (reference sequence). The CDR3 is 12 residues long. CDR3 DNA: TGTGCCTGGAGTGTGGGAAGCTACGAGCAGTACTTC. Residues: CAWSVGSYEQYF.

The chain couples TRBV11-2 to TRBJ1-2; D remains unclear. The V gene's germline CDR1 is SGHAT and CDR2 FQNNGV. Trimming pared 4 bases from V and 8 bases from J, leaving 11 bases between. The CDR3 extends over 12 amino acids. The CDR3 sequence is CASSSVVRGYTF. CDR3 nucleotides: TGTGCCAGCAGCTCCGTCGTCCGAGGCTACACCTTC.

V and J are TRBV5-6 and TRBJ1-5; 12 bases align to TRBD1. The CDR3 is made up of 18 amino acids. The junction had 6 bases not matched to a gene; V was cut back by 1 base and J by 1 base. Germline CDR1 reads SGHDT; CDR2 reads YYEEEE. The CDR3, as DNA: TGTGCCAGCAGCTTGCGTGGGACAGGGGGCGGGAGCAATCAGCCCCAGCATTTT. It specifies CASSLRGTGGGSNQPQHF.

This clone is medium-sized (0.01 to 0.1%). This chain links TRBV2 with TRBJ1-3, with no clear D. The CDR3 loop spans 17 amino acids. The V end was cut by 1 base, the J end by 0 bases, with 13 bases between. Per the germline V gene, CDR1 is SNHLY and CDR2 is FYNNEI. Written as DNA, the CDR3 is TGTGCCAGCAGTGAAGAGGGTGGGCAGTACTCTGGAAACACCATATATTTT. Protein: CASSEEGGQYSGNTIYF.

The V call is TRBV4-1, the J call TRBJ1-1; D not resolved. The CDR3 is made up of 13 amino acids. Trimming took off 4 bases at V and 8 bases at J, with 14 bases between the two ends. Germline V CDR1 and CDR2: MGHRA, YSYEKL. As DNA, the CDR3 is TGCGCCAGCAGCCCCCCCTGGGTTCCCGAAGCTTTCTTT. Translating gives CASSPPWVPEAFF.

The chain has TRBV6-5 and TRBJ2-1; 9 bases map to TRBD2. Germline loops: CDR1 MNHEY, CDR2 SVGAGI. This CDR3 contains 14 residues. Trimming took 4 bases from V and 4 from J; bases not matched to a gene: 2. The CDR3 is CASSSSGAYNEQFF. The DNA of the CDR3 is TGTGCCAGCAGTTCTAGCGGGGCTTACAATGAGCAGTTCTTC.